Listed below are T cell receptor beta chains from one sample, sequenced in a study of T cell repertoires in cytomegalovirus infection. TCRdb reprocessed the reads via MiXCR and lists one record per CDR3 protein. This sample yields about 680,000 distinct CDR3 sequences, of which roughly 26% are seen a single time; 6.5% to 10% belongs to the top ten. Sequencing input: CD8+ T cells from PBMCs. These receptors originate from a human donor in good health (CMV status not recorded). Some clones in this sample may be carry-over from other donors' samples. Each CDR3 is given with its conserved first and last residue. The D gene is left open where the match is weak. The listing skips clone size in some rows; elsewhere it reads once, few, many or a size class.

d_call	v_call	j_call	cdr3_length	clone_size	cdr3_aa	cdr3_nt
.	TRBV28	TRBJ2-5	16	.	CASRLLRDSGRETQYF	TGTGCCAGCAGACTGCTCCGGGACTCGGGGCGGGAGACCCAGTACTTC
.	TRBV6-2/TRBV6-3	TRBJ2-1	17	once	CASSYSVGGGMRDEQFF	TGTGCCAGCAGTTACTCCGTAGGAGGGGGAATGAGGGATGAGCAGTTCTTC
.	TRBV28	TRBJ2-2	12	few	CASSLGYGELFF	TGTGCCAGCAGTTTAGGGTACGGGGAGCTGTTTTTT
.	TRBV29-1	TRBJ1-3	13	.	CSVLDSSGNTIYF	TGCAGCGTCCTTGACAGCTCTGGAAACACCATATATTTT
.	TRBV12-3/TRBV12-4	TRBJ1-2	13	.	CASSPDKLYGYTF	TGTGCCAGCAGTCCAGACAAGCTCTATGGCTACACCTTC
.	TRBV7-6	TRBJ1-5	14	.	CASSPPDSHQPQHF	TGTGCCAGCAGCCCCCCGGACAGTCATCAGCCCCAGCATTTT
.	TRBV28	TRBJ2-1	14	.	CASSYTPPYNEQFF	TGTGCCAGCAGTTATACCCCCCCTTACAATGAGCAGTTCTTC
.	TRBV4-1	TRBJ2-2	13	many	CASSQAMTGELFF	TGCGCCAGCAGCCAAGCAATGACCGGGGAGCTGTTTTTT
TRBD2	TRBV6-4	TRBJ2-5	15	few	CASSASGGGQETQYF	TGTGCCAGCAGTGCCAGCGGGGGGGGGCAAGAGACCCAGTACTTC
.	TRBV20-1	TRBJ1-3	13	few	CSAPWGVGNTIYF	TGCAGTGCTCCCTGGGGAGTTGGAAACACCATATATTTT
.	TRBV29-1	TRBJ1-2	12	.	CSATDGNYGYTF	TGCAGCGCCACCGACGGAAACTATGGCTACACCTTC
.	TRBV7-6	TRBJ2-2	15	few	CASSHLGTNTGELFF	TGTGCCAGCAGCCATCTCGGAACTAACACCGGGGAGCTGTTTTTT
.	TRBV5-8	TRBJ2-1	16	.	CASSLRDGAPYNEQFF	TGTGCCAGCAGCTTGCGGGACGGCGCACCCTACAATGAGCAGTTCTTC
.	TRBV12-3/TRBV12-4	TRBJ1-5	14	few	CASSLEGPHQPQHF	TGTGCCAGCAGTTTAGAGGGGCCTCATCAGCCCCAGCATTTT
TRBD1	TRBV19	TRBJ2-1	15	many	CASSMTGGRPSEQFF	TGTGCCAGTAGTATGACAGGGGGCCGACCGAGTGAGCAGTTCTTC
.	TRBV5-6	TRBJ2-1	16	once	CVSSPPQGLSYNEQFF	TGTGTCAGCAGCCCCCCCCAGGGCCTTTCCTACAATGAGCAGTTCTTC
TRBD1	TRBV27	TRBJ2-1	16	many	CASSLPTGGGNNEQFF	TGTGCCAGCAGTTTGCCGACAGGGGGCGGGAACAATGAGCAGTTCTTC
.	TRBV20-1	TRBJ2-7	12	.	CSAPVDAYEQYF	TGCAGTGCCCCGGTTGATGCCTACGAGCAGTACTTC